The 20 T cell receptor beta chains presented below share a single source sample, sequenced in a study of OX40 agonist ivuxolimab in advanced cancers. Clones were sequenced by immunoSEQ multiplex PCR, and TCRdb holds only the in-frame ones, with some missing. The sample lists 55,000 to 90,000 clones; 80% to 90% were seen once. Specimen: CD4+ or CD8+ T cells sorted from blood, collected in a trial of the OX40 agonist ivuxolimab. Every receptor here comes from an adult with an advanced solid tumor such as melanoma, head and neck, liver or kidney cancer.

Here the CDR3 reads CASSRQGRLDTEAFF. Here the CDR3 DNA reads TGTGCCAGCTCACGACAGGGGCGCTTAGACACTGAAGCTTTCTTT. The chain links TRBV18 to TRBJ1-1; 8 bases fit TRBD1. The germline CDR1 and CDR2 sequences are KGHSH and LQKENI. The CDR3 has 15 amino acids. Trimming removed 4 bases from V and 3 bases from J; junction bases left unmatched: 7.

CDR3 amino acids: CASSLALGWTTEAFF. CDR3 nucleotides: TGTGCCAGCAGCTTAGCGCTGGGGTGGACCACTGAAGCTTTCTTT. The rearrangement uses TRBV7-6 and TRBJ1-1; no definite D call. Germline V gene sequence: CDR1 SGHVS, CDR2 FNYEAQ. With 0 bases removed from V and 4 bases from J, the gap between germline ends came to 12 bases. This CDR3 spans 15 amino acids.

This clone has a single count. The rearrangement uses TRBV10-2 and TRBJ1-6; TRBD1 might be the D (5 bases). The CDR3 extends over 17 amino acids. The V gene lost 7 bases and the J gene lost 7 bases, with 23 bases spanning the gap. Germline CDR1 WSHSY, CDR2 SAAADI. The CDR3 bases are TGCGCCAGCACCCCCATGAGGGGTGCCGGGGGGAATTCACCCCTCCACTTT. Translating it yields CASTPMRGAGGNSPLHF.

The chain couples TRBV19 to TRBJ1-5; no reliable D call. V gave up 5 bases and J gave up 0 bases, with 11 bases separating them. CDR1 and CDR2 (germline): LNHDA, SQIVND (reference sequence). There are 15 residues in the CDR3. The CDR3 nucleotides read TGTGCCAGTAGTCCAGGACCGAGTAGCAATCAGCCCCAGCATTTT. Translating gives CASSPGPSSNQPQHF.

The CDR3 spells CASSASRASNTIYF. The CDR3 DNA follows: TGTGCCAGCAGCGCCTCCAGGGCTTCAAACACCATATATTTT. This chain links TRBV7-8 with TRBJ1-3; TRBD1 is a possible D gene (5 bases). The CDR3 runs to 14 residues. Germline values: CDR1 SGHVS, CDR2 FQNEAQ. V gave up 5 bases and J gave up 6 bases, with 14 bases separating them.

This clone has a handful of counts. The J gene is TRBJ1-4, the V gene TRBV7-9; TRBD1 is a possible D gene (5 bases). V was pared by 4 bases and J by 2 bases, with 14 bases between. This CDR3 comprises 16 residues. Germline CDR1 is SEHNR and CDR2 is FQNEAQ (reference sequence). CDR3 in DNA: TGTGCCAGCAGCTCCCCGTTGGGACTGACTAATGAAAAACTGTTTTTT. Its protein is CASSSPLGLTNEKLFF.

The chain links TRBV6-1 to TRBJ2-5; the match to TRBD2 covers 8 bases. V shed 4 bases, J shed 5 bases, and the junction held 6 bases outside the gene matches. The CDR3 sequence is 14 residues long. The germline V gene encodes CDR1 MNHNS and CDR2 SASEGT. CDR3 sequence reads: CASSALAGLETQYF. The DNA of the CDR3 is TGTGCCAGCAGTGCCTTAGCGGGGCTGGAGACCCAGTACTTC.

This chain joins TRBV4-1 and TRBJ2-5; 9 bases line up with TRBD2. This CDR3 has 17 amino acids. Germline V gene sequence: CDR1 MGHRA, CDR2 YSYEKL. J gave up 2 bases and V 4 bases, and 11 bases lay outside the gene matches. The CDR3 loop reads CASSLSGGGAIQETQYF. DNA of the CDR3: TGCGCCAGCAGCCTTTCGGGCGGGGGGGCCATTCAAGAGACCCAGTACTTC.

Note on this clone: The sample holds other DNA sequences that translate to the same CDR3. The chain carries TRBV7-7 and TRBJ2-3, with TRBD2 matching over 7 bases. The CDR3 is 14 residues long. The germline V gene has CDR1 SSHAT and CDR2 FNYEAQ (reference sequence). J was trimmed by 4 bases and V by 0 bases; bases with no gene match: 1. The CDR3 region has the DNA TGTGCCAGCAGCTTAGCGGGGGGGGCAGATACGCAGTATTTT. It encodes CASSLAGGADTQYF.

CDR3 in DNA: TGTGCCAGCAGTGAATCTTACTGGGAGGTTAGGTACACCTTC. Amino acid sequence: CASSESYWEVRYTF. This rearrangement joins TRBV6-1 to TRBJ1-2, with D unresolved. Trimming shortened V by 2 bases and J by 11 bases, and 18 bases separated the two germline ends. Germline CDR1 and CDR2: MNHNS and SASEGT. This CDR3 has 14 amino acids.

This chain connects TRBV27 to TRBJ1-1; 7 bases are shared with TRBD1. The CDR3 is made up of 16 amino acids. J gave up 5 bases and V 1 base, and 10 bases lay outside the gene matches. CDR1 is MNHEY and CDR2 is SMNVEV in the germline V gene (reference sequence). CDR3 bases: TGTGCCAGCAGTTTATACCCCCCGAGACAGGGTACTGAAGCTTTCTTT. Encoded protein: CASSLYPPRQGTEAFF.

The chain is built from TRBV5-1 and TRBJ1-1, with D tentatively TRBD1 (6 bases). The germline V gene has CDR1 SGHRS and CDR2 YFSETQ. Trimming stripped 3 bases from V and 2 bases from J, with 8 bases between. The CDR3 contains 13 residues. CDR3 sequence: CASSSDSNTEAFF. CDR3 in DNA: TGCGCCAGCAGCTCGGACAGTAACACTGAAGCTTTCTTT.

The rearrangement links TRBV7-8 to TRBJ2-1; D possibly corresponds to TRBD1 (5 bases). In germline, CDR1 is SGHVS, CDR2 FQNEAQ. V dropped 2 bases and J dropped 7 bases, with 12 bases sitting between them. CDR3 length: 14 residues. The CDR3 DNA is TGTGCCAGCAGCTTAAGAGTGCAGGGTAATGAGCAGTTCTTC. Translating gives CASSLRVQGNEQFF.

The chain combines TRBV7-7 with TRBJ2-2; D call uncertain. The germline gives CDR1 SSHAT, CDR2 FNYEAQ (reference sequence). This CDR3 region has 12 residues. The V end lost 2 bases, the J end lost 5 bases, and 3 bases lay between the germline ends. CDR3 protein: CASSLSTGELFF. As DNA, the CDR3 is TGTGCCAGCAGCTTAAGTACCGGGGAGCTGTTTTTT.

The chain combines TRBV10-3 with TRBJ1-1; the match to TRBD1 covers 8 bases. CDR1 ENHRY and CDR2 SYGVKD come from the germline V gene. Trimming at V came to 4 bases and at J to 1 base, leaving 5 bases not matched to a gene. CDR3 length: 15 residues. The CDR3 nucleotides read TGTGCCATCAGTGCGCAGGGGGCAACGAACACTGAAGCTTTCTTT. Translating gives CAISAQGATNTEAFF.

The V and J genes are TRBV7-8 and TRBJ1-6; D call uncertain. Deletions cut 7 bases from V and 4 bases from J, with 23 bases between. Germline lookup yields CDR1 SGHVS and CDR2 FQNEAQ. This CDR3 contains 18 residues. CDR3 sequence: CASTGTFGDTPYNSPLHF. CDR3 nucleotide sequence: TGTGCCAGCACTGGTACCTTCGGGGATACCCCATATAATTCACCCCTCCACTTT. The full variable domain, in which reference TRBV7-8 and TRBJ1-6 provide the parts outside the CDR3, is GAGVSQSPRYKVAKRGQDVALRCDPISGHVSLFWYQQALGQGPEFLTYFQNEAQLDKSGLPSDRFFAERPEGSVSTLKIQRTQQEDSAVYLCASTGTFGDTPYNSPLHFGNGTRLTVT.

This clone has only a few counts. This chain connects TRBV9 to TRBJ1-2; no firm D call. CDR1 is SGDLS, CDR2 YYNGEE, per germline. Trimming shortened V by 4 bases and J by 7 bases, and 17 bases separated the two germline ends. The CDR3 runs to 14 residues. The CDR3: CASSTHRRGAGYTF. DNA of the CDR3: TGTGCCAGCAGCACCCACCGCCGGGGAGCTGGCTACACCTTC.

This CDR3 is CASSLYIIGQGVKAFF. The CDR3 nucleotides are TGTGCCAGCAGCCTTTATATAATCGGACAGGGTGTTAAAGCTTTCTTT. The chain combines TRBV14 with TRBJ1-1; 8 bases align to TRBD1. This CDR3 has 16 residues. CDR1 and CDR2 from the germline V gene are SGHDN and FVKESK. Trimming cost V 4 bases and J 9 bases; bases outside gene matches: 16.

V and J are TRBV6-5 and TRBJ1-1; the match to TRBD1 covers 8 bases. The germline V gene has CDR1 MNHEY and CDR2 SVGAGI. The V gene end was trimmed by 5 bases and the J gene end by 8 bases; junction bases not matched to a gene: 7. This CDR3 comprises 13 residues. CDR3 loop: CASSQIQGAEAFF. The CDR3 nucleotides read TGTGCCAGCAGTCAAATTCAGGGGGCGGAAGCTTTCTTT.

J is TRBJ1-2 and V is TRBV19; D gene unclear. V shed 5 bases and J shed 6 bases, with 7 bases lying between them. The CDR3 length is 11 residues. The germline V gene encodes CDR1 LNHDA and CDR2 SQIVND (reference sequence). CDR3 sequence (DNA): TGTGCCAGTAGTCGGCAGAATGGCTACACCTTC. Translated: CASSRQNGYTF.